The T cell receptor beta chain described here comes from a study of tumor-infiltrating lymphocytes in primary liver carcinoma. Turning to the study itself: With diameters of roughly 4 to 10 cm, tumors were stage T1-T3 N0M0.

The source material, 20-30 mg of unsorted bulk tissue, was used to co-extract RNA and DNA. Production of TCR beta cDNA used about 500 ng total RNA together with a constant-region primer. Slightly modified ARM-PCR served as the procedure for the TCR beta libraries. These libraries came from three rounds of nested multiplex PCR. Running roughly 10 cycles apiece, the first two PCR rounds relied on TRBV1-TRBV30 forward primers together with a C-beta reverse primer. TCRdb independently ran MiXCR on the multiplex PCR reads; one entry per CDR3 protein. Among more than 55,000 distinct CDR3 sequences listed, 55% to 75% were seen once. The CDR3 loop spans 12 amino acids. From germline, CDR1 is ENHRY and CDR2 SYGVKD.

Sequences were obtained from liver tumor tissue from sampling region 2. Subset noted: tumor region T2, inferior pole. The TCR sequence derives from a man in his forties with primary liver carcinoma and hepatitis B virus infection. The chain has TRBV10-3 and TRBJ2-5; D is perhaps TRBD1 or TRBD2 (5 bases each). CDR3 nucleotide sequence: TGTGTGTCCCGGGACGGCGAAGAGACCCAGTACTTC. It yields the protein CVSRDGEETQYF.